These 9 T cell receptor beta chains were sequenced from one sample in a study of blood T cell repertoires in COVID-19. The method was immunoSEQ multiplex PCR; TCRdb's version includes in-frame clones alone and lacks a portion of them. The sample contains around 280,000 clones, roughly 89% of which appear only once. Specimen: PBMCs or T cells enriched from blood (not recorded which). The receptors shown here come from a woman in her late teens or twenties with acute COVID-19.

The table lists this clone with a few counts. V and J are TRBV7-9 and TRBJ2-1; 7 nucleotides match TRBD2. V lost 0 bases, J lost 8 bases, and 7 bases stayed unmatched. The CDR3 totals 15 residues. In germline, CDR1 is SEHNR, CDR2 FQNEAQ (reference sequence). The CDR3 protein is CASSLAGGSGDEQFF. CDR3 sequence (DNA): TGTGCCAGCAGCTTAGCTGGCGGGAGTGGCGATGAGCAGTTCTTC.

This chain links TRBV18 with TRBJ1-1; D not resolved. The CDR3 spans 16 residues. Trimming removed 1 base at V and 0 bases at J, with 12 bases between. Germline V gene sequence: CDR1 KGHSH, CDR2 LQKENI. The CDR3 spells CASSPQPGFLNTEAFF. The CDR3 DNA reads TGTGCCAGCTCACCACAGCCCGGGTTTCTGAACACTGAAGCTTTCTTT.

V is TRBV7-2 and J is TRBJ2-2; 16 bases align to TRBD2. CDR1 is SGHTA and CDR2 is FQGNSA in the germline V gene. V dropped 5 bases and J dropped 7; count of bases not matched to a gene: 7. This CDR3 comprises 17 residues. This CDR3 is CASSMGLAGGPVGELFF. DNA for the CDR3: TGTGCCAGCAGCATGGGACTAGCGGGAGGGCCGGTCGGGGAGCTGTTTTTT.

The chain is built from TRBV9 and TRBJ2-7, with TRBD1 matching 7 bases. Germline V gene lookup returns CDR1 SGDLS and CDR2 YYNGEE. V shed 4 bases and J 2 bases; nucleotides not matched to a gene: 12. This CDR3 region has 16 residues. The CDR3 nucleotides are TGTGCCAGCAGCCCCGAGGGGGCGCGAGGCCCCTACGAGCAGTACTTC. As protein: CASSPEGARGPYEQYF.

V is TRBV5-1 and J is TRBJ2-3; unclear D gene. Germline loops: CDR1 SGHRS, CDR2 YFSETQ. CDR3 length: 15 residues. Trimming took 4 bases from V and 0 from J, leaving 12 bases between them. CDR3 nucleotide sequence: TGCGCCAGCAGCCCCGCCACCGGTAGCACAGATACGCAGTATTTT. Amino acid sequence: CASSPATGSTDTQYF.

The V gene is TRBV19, the J gene TRBJ2-3, with TRBD1 identical over 8 bases. CDR3 size: 15 residues. Germline CDR1 reads LNHDA; CDR2 reads SQIVND (reference sequence). The trim removed 4 bases at V and 2 bases at J, leaving 5 bases unmatched. For the CDR3, the DNA is TGTGCCAGTAGTACACAGGGGGAGGTCACAGATACGCAGTATTTT. It yields the protein CASSTQGEVTDTQYF.

This clone was observed a few times. This rearrangement joins TRBV15 to TRBJ2-1; TRBD2 matches 7 bases. The V segment lost 4 bases and the J segment 7 bases; nucleotides outside the gene matches: 13. The CDR3 is made up of 16 amino acids. The germline V gene has CDR1 LNHNV and CDR2 YYDKDF (reference sequence). The CDR3 is CATSTTASGLLNEQFF. The CDR3 nucleotides read TGTGCCACCAGCACTACGGCTAGCGGTTTACTGAATGAGCAGTTCTTC.

CDR3 in DNA: TGTGCCAGCAGCCTCTCCTATAATTCACCCCTCCACTTT. Translating gives CASSLSYNSPLHF. The chain recombines TRBV2 with TRBJ1-6, with D hard to call. V shed 6 bases and J shed 0 bases, with 3 bases lying between them. Germline-derived CDR1 and CDR2 are SNHLY and FYNNEI. The CDR3 runs 13 residues.

This clone was counted a single time. This rearrangement joins TRBV18 to TRBJ2-7; D gene ambiguous. CDR1 and CDR2 from the germline V gene are KGHSH and LQKENI. V was cut by 0 bases and J by 3 bases, with 12 bases left in between. The CDR3 is made up of 15 amino acids. The CDR3 here is CASSPPLGLYYEQYF. CDR3 bases: TGTGCCAGCTCACCACCTCTAGGTTTATACTACGAGCAGTACTTC.